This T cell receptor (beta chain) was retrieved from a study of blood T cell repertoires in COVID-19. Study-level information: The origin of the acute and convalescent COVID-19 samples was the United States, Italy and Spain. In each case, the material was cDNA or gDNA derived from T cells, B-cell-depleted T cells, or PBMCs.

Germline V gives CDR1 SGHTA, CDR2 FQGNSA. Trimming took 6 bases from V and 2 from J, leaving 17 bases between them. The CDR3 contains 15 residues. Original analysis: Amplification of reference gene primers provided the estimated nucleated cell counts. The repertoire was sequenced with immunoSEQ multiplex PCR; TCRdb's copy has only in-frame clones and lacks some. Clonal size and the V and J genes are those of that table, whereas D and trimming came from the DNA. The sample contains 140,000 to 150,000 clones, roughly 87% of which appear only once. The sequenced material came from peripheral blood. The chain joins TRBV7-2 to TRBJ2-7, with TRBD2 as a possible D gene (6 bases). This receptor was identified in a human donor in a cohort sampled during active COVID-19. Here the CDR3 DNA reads TGTGCCAGCAGGTCCGGGACTTGGGGGACCTACGAGCAGTACTTC. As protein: CASRSGTWGTYEQYF.